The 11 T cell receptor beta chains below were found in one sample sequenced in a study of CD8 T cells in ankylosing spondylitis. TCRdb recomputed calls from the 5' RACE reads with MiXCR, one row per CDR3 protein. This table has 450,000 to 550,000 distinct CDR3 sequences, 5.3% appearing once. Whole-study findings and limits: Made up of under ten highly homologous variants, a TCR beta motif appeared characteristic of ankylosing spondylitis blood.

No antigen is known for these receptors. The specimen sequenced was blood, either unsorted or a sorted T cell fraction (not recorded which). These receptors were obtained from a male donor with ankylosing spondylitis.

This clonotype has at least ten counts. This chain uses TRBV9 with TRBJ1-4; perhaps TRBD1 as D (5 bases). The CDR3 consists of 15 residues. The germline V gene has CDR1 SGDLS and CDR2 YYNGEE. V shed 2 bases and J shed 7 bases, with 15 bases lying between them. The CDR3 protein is CASSVTGTSGEKLFF. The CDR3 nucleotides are TGTGCCAGCAGCGTTACCGGGACGTCAGGTGAAAAACTGTTTTTT.

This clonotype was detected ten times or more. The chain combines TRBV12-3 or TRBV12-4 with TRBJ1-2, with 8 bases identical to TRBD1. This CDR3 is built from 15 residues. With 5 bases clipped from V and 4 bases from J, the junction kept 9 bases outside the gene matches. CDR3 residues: CASSPSRDRSYGYTF. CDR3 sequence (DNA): TGTGCCAGCAGTCCAAGTCGGGACAGGAGCTATGGCTACACCTTC.

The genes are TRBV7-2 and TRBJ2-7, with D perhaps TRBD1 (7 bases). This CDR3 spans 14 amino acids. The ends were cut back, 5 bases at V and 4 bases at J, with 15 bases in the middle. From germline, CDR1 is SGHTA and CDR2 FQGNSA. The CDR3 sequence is CASSRPGGFYEQYF. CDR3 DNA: TGTGCCAGCAGCCGGCCAGGGGGGTTTTACGAGCAGTACTTC.

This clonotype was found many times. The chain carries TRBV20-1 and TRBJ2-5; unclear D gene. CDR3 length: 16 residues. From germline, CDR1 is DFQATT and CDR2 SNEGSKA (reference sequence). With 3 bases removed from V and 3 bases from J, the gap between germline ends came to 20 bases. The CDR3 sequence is CSARSLESVAKETQYF. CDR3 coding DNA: TGCAGTGCTAGGTCCCTAGAATCGGTCGCCAAAGAGACCCAGTACTTC.

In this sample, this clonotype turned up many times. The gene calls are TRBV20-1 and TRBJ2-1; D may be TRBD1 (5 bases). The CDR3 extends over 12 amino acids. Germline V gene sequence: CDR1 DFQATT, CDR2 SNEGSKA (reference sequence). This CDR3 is CGVGLVYNEQFF. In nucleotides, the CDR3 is TGCGGGGTGGGGCTGGTCTACAATGAGCAGTTCTTC.

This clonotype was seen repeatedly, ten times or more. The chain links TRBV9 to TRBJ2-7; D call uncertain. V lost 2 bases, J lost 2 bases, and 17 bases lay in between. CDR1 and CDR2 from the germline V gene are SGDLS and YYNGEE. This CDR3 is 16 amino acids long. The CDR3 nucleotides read TGTGCCAGCAGCGTCTCTTCTAAGACGGCTGCCTACGAGCAGTACTTC. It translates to CASSVSSKTAAYEQYF.

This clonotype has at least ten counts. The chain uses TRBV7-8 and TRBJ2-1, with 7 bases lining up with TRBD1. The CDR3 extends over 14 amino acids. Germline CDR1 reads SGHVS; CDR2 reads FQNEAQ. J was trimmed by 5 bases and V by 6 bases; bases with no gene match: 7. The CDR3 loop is CASRNRQGNNEQFF. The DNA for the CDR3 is TGTGCCAGCAGGAACAGACAGGGTAACAATGAGCAGTTCTTC.

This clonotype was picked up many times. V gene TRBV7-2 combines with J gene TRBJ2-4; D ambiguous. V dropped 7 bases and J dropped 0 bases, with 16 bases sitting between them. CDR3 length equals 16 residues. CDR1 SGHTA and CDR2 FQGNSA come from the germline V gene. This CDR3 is CASTAVHSLAKNIQYF. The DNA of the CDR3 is TGTGCCAGCACCGCGGTCCACTCGTTAGCCAAAAACATTCAGTACTTC.

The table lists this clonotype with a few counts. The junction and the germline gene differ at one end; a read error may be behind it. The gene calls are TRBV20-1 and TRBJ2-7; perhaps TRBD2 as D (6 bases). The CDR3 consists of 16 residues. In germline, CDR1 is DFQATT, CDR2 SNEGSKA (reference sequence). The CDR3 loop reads CSARDIGGSAVEGRFF. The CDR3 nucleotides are TGCAGTGCTAGAGATATAGGCGGATCCGCCGTGGAGGGGAGGTTCTTC.

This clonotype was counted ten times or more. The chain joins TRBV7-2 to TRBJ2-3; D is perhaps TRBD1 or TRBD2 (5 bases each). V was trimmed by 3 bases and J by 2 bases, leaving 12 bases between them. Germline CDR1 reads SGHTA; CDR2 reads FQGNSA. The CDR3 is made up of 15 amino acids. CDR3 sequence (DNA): TGTGCCAGCAGCTTCCACTGGGGACCCACAGATACGCAGTATTTT. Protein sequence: CASSFHWGPTDTQYF. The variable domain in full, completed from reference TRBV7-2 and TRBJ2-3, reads GAGVSQSPSNKVTEKGKDVELRCDPISGHTALYWYRQSLGQGLEFLIYFQGNSAPDKSGLPSDRFSAERTGGSVSTLTIQRTQQEDSAVYLCASSFHWGPTDTQYFGPGTRLTVL.

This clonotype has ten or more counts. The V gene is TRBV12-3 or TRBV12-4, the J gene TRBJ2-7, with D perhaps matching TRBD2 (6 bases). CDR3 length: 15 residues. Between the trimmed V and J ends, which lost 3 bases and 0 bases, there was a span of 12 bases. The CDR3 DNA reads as TGTGCCAGCAGTTTTGGCGGGGTACCCTCCTACGAGCAGTACTTC. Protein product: CASSFGGVPSYEQYF.